A single sample gave rise to the 21 T cell receptor beta chains below, sequenced in a study of T and B cells in COVID-19 patients (dated by TCRdb to between 2020 and 2021). TRB repertoires were amplified from approximately 250-500 ng of genomic DNA extracted from blood. Sequencing took place on an Illumina MiSeq. Multiplex PCR with BIOMED2 TRB-A/B primer pools was used to amplify TRB rearrangements. The public reads were reanalyzed by TCRdb: fastp trimming at Q25, MiXCR alignment, in-frame beta chains only. Duplicate CDR3 protein sequences are folded into a single record with the most common DNA and genes. The sample data list more than 4,500 distinct CDR3 sequences, and 25% to 35% of these were observed just once. The top ten clones comprise around 14% of the sample. Sample: blood. The receptors here all came from a human donor with active COVID-19.

V usage is TRBV6-5 and J usage is TRBJ2-1; 12 positions match TRBD2. V gave up 0 bases and J gave up 5 bases; unmatched junction bases: 5. Germline V gene lookup returns CDR1 MNHEY and CDR2 SVGAGI. This CDR3 region has 17 residues. The CDR3 region is CASSYSGTSGSHNEQFF. DNA for the CDR3: TGTGCCAGCAGTTACTCGGGGACTAGCGGGTCCCACAATGAGCAGTTCTTC.

This chain uses TRBV9 with TRBJ2-7, with TRBD2 identical over 13 bases. Germline V CDR1 and CDR2: SGDLS, YYNGEE. After removal of 3 bases from V and 8 bases from J, the junction contained 8 bases not matched to a gene. There are 15 residues in the CDR3. The CDR3 coding sequence is TGTGCCAGCAGCGCGCTAACTAGCGGGAGGGCCCAGCAGTACTTC. It translates to CASSALTSGRAQQYF.

A few counts support this clonotype. The chain carries TRBV27 and TRBJ1-5; TRBD1 matches 8 bases. CDR3 size: 17 residues. The J segment lost 5 bases and the V segment lost 2 bases, leaving 11 bases of the junction unmatched. CDR1 MNHEY and CDR2 SMNVEV come from the germline V gene (reference sequence). CDR3 nucleotides: TGTGCCAGCAGTTTAATTAGCGGACAGGGTATCCATCAGCCCCAGCATTTT. As protein: CASSLISGQGIHQPQHF.

This clonotype has a handful of counts. The CDR3 protein is CASSLGTSGGYEQYF. As DNA, the CDR3 is TGCGCCAGCAGCTTGGGGACTAGCGGGGGCTACGAGCAGTACTTC. The chain recombines TRBV5-1 with TRBJ2-7, with 13 bases aligning to TRBD2. Trimming cost V 0 bases and J 3 bases; bases outside gene matches: 0. This CDR3 is 15 amino acids long. Germline V gives CDR1 SGHRS, CDR2 YFSETQ.

This rearrangement joins TRBV28 to TRBJ2-1; 7 bases match TRBD2. The CDR3 spans 14 residues. Germline V lookup: CDR1 MDHEN, CDR2 SYDVKM. The V segment lost 3 bases and the J segment 7 bases; nucleotides outside the gene matches: 6. The CDR3 bases are TGTGCCAGCAGTTTCGGCGGGAGTAAGAATGAGCAGTTCTTC. It translates to CASSFGGSKNEQFF.

By share of the sample, this clonotype is medium-sized. The gene calls are TRBV11-3 and TRBJ1-4, with no clear D. The CDR3 sequence is 13 residues long. The germline gives CDR1 SGHNT, CDR2 YENEEA. V was cut by 4 bases and J by 7 bases, with 10 bases left in between. The CDR3: CASSYGRSEKLFF. CDR3 sequence (DNA): TGTGCCAGCAGCTACGGACGGAGTGAAAAACTGTTTTTT. Full variable domain (rest looked up from reference TRBV11-3 and TRBJ1-4): EAGVVQSPRYKIIEKKQPVAFWCNPISGHNTLYWYLQNLGQGPELLIRYENEEAVDDSQLPKDRFSAERLKGVDSTLKIQPAELGDSAVYLCASSYGRSEKLFFGSGTQLSVL.

By sample share, this clonotype is medium-sized. The V and J genes are TRBV27 and TRBJ2-1; TRBD1 matches 9 bases. Germline trimming cut 5 bases from V and 9 bases from J; bases unmatched to any gene: 11. Looked up from germline, CDR1 is MNHEY and CDR2 is SMNVEV (reference sequence). This CDR3 spans 15 amino acids. This chain's CDR3 is CASSIPGTGFVEQFF. The CDR3 region has the DNA TGTGCCAGCAGTATCCCCGGGACAGGGTTCGTTGAGCAGTTCTTC.

This clonotype has only a few counts. The V and J genes are TRBV11-3 and TRBJ2-2, with D unclear. CDR3 length equals 16 residues. The V gene lost 4 bases and the J gene lost 1 base, with 13 bases spanning the gap. Germline CDR1 reads SGHNT; CDR2 reads YENEEA. CDR3 protein: CASSSWRHGNTGELFF. DNA for the CDR3: TGTGCCAGCAGCTCATGGCGGCACGGGAACACCGGGGAGCTGTTTTTT. Drawing the rest from reference TRBV11-3 and TRBJ2-2, the complete variable domain is EAGVVQSPRYKIIEKKQPVAFWCNPISGHNTLYWYLQNLGQGPELLIRYENEEAVDDSQLPKDRFSAERLKGVDSTLKIQPAELGDSAVYLCASSSWRHGNTGELFFGEGSRLTVL.

This clonotype was found a few times. The rearrangement links TRBV20-1 to TRBJ2-1, with 10 positions matching TRBD2. The germline V gene encodes CDR1 DFQATT and CDR2 SNEGSKA (reference sequence). CDR3 length: 19 residues. V gave up 3 bases and J gave up 1 base; unmatched junction bases: 15. The CDR3 DNA follows: TGCAGTGCTAGGGCTAGCGGGAGCCAACACCAATTGTCCTACAATGAGCAGTTCTTC. Protein product: CSARASGSQHQLSYNEQFF.

This clonotype was seen at least ten times. The V call is TRBV7-2, the J call TRBJ1-6; D not resolved. The CDR3 is 15 amino acids. Trimming left V 1 base short and J 7 bases short, with 11 bases between. Germline-derived CDR1 and CDR2 are SGHTA and FQGNSA. Here the CDR3 DNA reads TGTGCCAGCAGCTTAGGGCGTCGGCCCAATTCACCCCTCCACTTT. This codes for CASSLGRRPNSPLHF.

V is TRBV21-1 and J is TRBJ2-7; TRBD1 reflects the table's D call only, with no check against the DNA. TRBV21-1 is classified as a pseudogene. CDR3 size: 14 residues. DNA for the CDR3: TGTGCCAGCAGCTCCCACAGGGAAACCTACGAGCAGTACTTC. This translates into CASSSHRETYEQYF.

There are many counts of this clonotype. The chain employs TRBV6-6 and TRBJ1-5; D ambiguous. V lost 2 bases and J 2 bases, leaving 7 bases between the germline ends. CDR1 is MNHNY and CDR2 is SVGAGI in the germline V gene (reference sequence). This CDR3 region has 14 residues. As DNA, the CDR3 is TGTGCCAGCAGTTACGCGACCGGCAATCAGCCCCAGCATTTT. It is translated as CASSYATGNQPQHF.

By sample share, this clonotype is medium-sized. The chain is built from TRBV12-3 or TRBV12-4 and TRBJ2-2; possible D gene TRBD2, 6 bases. This CDR3 region has 14 residues. Trimming shortened V by 7 bases and J by 5 bases, and 14 bases separated the two germline ends. The CDR3 loop reads CASIVGGFTGELFF. Here the CDR3 DNA reads TGTGCCAGCATTGTGGGGGGTTTTACCGGGGAGCTGTTTTTT.

The chain carries TRBV4-2 and TRBJ2-5; weak D call: TRBD1 (7 bases). V lost 0 bases, J lost 4 bases, and 18 bases lay in between. Per germline, CDR1 LGHNA and CDR2 YNFKEQ. This CDR3 contains 17 residues. CDR3 in DNA: TGTGCCAGCAGCCAAGATACAGGAGGGGGCCGGGCAGAGACCCAGTACTTC. Amino acid sequence: CASSQDTGGGRAETQYF.

In its sample, this clonotype is large. The CDR3 reads CATSEQPANTGELFF. The CDR3 DNA reads TGTGCCACCTCAGAACAGCCCGCGAACACCGGGGAGCTGTTTTTT. This sequence joins TRBV19 and TRBJ2-2; D uncertain. V gave up 10 bases and J gave up 0 bases, with 15 bases separating them. Germline V gives CDR1 LNHDA, CDR2 SQIVND (reference sequence). The CDR3 extends over 15 amino acids.

This clonotype was counted at least ten times. The genes are TRBV7-9 and TRBJ2-7; the D is unclear. Trimming cost V 4 bases and J 0 bases, with 16 bases left between them. Germline V gene sequence: CDR1 SEHNR, CDR2 FQNEAQ (reference sequence). The length of the CDR3 is 16 residues. The CDR3 DNA reads as TGTGCCAGCAGCTCTTTTGGTAGTGAAAGCTCCTACGAGCAGTACTTC. Translating it yields CASSSFGSESSYEQYF.

This clonotype was found many times. The genes are TRBV18 and TRBJ1-2; 9 bases map to TRBD1. The CDR3 covers 16 residues. Germline assignment: CDR1 KGHSH and CDR2 LQKENI. Trimming took 6 bases from V and 4 from J; bases not matched to a gene: 12. The CDR3 sequence is CASSPFSGQGPYGYTF. In DNA form, the CDR3 reads TGTGCCAGCTCTCCTTTCTCGGGACAGGGACCCTATGGCTACACCTTC.

The J gene is TRBJ2-7, the V gene TRBV20-1, with D possibly being TRBD2 (7 bases). Germline V gene lookup returns CDR1 DFQATT and CDR2 SNEGSKA (reference sequence). This CDR3 contains 15 residues. Trimming pared 0 bases from V and 5 bases from J, leaving 17 bases between. In DNA form, the CDR3 reads TGCAGTGCTAGAGATGGAGGGGGGGGGCTGAACGAGCAGTACTTC. Its translation is CSARDGGGGLNEQYF.

This clonotype came up a few times. This sequence joins TRBV7-2 and TRBJ2-4; D unresolved. From germline, CDR1 is SGHTA and CDR2 FQGNSA. This CDR3 has 18 residues. V lost 1 base and J lost 0, with 16 bases in between. CDR3 in DNA: TGTGCCAGCAGCTTAGTTGCGTTTAAGGTTCTAGCCAAAAACATTCAGTACTTC. Protein: CASSLVAFKVLAKNIQYF.

In its sample, this clonotype ranks as medium-sized (0.01 to 0.1%). V and J are TRBV19 and TRBJ1-5, with a tentative D call TRBD1 (6 bases). The CDR3 is 13 amino acids. The V and J ends lost 4 bases and 7 bases respectively, with 11 bases between them. Germline assignment: CDR1 LNHDA and CDR2 SQIVND (reference sequence). The CDR3 here is CASSSQGNQPQHF. CDR3 bases: TGTGCCAGTAGTAGCCAGGGGAACCAGCCCCAGCATTTT.

This clonotype counts as medium-sized. A read error may produce the germline difference seen at one junction end. This chain joins TRBV12-3 or TRBV12-4 and TRBJ2-1; 11 nucleotides agree with TRBD2. There are 17 residues in the CDR3. For the CDR3, the DNA is TGTGCCAGCACTTTACTAGCGGGAGAAATCTCCTACAATGAGCAGTTCTTC. The encoded protein is CASTLLAGEISYNEQFF.